Sequencing of this TCR beta chain was carried out in a study of T cells after yellow fever vaccination. This clonotype occurred a few times. Antigen specificity is unknown. Conversion of TCR transcripts into cDNA relied on 5'RACE template switching, which added a universal primer site and UMIs. TCRdb reanalysed the 5' RACE reads using MiXCR and keeps one entry per CDR3 protein. Here the sample spans approximately 300,000 distinct CDR3 sequences, approximately 11% being singletons. Notes on the study in general: Primary-vaccination clones mostly resurfaced post-booster (nearly 97% CD4, 75% to 90% CD8). It was the secondary response that reached its peak faster, day 5 versus 15, but it was weaker. The appearance of a small share of clonotypes in both CD4 and CD8 compartments was observed.

Sequenced material: CD4+ T cells sorted from PBMCs, taken 45 days after the yellow fever booster vaccination. This clonotype was sampled from a man aged 18 to 30 who received the YFV17D yellow fever vaccine.

In DNA form, the CDR3 reads TGTGCCAGCGGGACTAGCGGGGCCGGGCCAGATACGCAGTATTTT. Translating it yields CASGTSGAGPDTQYF. The rearrangement joins TRBV3-1 to TRBJ2-3; 13 bases line up with TRBD2. This CDR3 contains 15 residues. The V and J ends lost 8 bases and 4 bases, in that order; junction bases with no gene match: 6. Germline V CDR1 and CDR2: LGHDT, YNNKEL (reference sequence).